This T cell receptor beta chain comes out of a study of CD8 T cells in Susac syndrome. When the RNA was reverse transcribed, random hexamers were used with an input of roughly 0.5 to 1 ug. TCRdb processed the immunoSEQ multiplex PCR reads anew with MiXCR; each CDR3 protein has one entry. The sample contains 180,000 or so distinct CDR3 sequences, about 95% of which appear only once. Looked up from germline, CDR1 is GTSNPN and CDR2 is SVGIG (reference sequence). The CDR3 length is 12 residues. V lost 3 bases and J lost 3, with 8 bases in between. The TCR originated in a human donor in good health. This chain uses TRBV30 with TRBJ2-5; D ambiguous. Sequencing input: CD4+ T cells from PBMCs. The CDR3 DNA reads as TGTGCCTGGAGCTATAATAAAGAGACCCAGTACTTC. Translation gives CAWSYNKETQYF.